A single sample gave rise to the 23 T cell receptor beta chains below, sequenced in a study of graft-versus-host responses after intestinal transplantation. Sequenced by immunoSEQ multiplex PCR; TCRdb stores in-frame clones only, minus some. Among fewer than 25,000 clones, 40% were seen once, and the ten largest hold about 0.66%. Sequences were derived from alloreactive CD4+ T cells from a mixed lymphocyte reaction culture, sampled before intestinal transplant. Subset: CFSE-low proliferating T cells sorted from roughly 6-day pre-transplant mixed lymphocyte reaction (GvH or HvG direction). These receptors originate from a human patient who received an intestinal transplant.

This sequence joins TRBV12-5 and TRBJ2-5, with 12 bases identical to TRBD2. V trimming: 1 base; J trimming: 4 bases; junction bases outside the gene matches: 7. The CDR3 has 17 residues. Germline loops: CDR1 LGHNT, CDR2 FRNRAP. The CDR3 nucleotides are TGTGCTAGTGGTTTGGATTATCTAGCGGGAGGGGTAGAGACCCAGTACTTC. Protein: CASGLDYLAGGVETQYF.

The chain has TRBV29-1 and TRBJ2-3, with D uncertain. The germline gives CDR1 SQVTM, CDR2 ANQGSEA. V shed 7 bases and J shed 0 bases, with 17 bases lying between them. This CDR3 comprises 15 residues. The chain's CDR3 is CSAFIFFTSTDTQYF. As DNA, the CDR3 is TGCAGCGCTTTTATATTTTTCACTAGCACAGATACGCAGTATTTT.

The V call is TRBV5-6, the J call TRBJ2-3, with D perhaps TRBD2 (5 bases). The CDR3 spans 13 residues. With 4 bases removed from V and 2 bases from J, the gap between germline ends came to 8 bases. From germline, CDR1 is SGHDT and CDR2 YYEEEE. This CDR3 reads CASSGELTDTQYF. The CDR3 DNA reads TGTGCCAGCAGCGGGGAGCTCACAGATACGCAGTATTTT.

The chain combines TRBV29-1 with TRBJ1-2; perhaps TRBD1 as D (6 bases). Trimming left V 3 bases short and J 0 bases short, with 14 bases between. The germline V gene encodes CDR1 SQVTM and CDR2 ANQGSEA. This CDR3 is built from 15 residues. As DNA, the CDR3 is TGCAGCGTTGATGGACAGACAGCTTCTAACTATGGCTACACCTTC. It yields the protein CSVDGQTASNYGYTF.

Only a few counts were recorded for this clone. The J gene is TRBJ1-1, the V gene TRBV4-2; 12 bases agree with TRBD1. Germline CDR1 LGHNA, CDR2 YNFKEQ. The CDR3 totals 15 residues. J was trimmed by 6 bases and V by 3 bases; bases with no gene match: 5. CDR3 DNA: TGTGCCAGCAGCCAGGTGGGACAGGGGGCTTCTGAAGCTTTCTTT. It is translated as CASSQVGQGASEAFF.

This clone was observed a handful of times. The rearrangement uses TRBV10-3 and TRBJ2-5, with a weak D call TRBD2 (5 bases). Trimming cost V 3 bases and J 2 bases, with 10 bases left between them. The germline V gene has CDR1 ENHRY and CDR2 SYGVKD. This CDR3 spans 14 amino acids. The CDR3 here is CAISERLAQETQYF. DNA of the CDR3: TGTGCCATCAGTGAAAGGCTAGCACAAGAGACCCAGTACTTC.

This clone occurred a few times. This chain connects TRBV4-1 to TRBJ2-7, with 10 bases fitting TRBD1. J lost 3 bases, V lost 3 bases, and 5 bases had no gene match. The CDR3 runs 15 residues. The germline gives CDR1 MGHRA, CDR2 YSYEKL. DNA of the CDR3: TGCGCCAGCAGCCACCCGGGACAGGGGTTCTACGAGCAGTACTTC. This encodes CASSHPGQGFYEQYF.

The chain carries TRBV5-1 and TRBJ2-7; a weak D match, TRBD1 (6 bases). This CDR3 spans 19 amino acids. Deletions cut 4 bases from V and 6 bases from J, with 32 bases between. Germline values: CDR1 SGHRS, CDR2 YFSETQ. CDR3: CASSVRSRQESVKKGEQYF. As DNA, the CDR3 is TGCGCCAGCAGCGTCCGATCGAGACAGGAGTCCGTCAAGAAGGGCGAGCAGTACTTC.

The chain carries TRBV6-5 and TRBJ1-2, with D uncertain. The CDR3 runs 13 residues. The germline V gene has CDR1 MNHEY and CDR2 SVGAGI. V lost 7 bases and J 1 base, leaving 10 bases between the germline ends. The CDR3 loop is CASTLGRNYGYTF. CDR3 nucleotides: TGTGCCAGCACCCTGGGCCGTAACTATGGCTACACCTTC.

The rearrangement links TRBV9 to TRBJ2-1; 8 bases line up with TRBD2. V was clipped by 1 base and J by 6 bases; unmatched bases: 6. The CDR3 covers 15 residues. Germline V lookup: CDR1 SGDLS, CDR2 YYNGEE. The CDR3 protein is CASSVFSGGANEQFF. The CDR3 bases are TGTGCCAGCAGCGTATTTTCCGGGGGGGCCAATGAGCAGTTCTTC.

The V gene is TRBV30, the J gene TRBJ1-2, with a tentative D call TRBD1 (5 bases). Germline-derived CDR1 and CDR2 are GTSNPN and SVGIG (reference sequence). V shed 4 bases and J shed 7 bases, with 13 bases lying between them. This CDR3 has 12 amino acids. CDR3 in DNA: TGTGCCTGGAACGCCAGGGTTTCTGGCTACACCTTC. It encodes CAWNARVSGYTF.

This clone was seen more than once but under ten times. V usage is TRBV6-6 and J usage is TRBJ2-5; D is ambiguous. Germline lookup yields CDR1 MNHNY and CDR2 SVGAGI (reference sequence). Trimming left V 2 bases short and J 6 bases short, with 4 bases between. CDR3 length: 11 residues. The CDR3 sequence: CASSYGQTQYF. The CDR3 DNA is TGTGCCAGCAGTTACGGGCAGACCCAGTACTTC.

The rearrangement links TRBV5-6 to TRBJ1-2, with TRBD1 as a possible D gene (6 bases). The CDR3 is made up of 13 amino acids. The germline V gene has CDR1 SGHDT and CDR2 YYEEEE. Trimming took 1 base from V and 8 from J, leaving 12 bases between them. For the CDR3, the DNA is TGTGCCAGCAGCTTGTATCAGGGGTACGGCTACACCTTC. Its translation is CASSLYQGYGYTF.

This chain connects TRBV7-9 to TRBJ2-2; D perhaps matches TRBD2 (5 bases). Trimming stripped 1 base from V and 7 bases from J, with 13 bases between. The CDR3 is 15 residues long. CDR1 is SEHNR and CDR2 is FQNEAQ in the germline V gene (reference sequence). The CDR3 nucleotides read TGTGCCAGCAGCTTAGTATTTGAGGGCCACGGGGAGCTGTTTTTT. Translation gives CASSLVFEGHGELFF.

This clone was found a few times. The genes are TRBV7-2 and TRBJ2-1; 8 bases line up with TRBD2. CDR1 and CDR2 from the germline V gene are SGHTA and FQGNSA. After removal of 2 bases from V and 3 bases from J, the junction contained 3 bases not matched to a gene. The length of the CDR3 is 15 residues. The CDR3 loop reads CASSLLAGFYNEQFF. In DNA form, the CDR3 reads TGTGCCAGCAGCTTACTAGCGGGTTTCTACAATGAGCAGTTCTTC.

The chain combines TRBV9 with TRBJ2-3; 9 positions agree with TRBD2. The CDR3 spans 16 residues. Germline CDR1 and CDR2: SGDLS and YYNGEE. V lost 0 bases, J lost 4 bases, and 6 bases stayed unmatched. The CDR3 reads CASSVAGASGADTQYF. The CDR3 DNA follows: TGTGCCAGCAGCGTAGCTGGGGCTAGCGGGGCAGATACGCAGTATTTT.

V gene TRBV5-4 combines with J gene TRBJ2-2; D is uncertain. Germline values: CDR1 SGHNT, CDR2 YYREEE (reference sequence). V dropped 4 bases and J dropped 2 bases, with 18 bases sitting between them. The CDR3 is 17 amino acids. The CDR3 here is CASSVRLSGDNTGELFF. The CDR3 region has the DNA TGTGCCAGCAGCGTTCGGTTGTCAGGCGACAACACCGGGGAGCTGTTTTTT.

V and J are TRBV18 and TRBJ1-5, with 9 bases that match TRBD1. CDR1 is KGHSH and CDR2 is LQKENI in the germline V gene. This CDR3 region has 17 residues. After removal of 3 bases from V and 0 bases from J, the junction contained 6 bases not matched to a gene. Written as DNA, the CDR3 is TGTGCCAGCTCACCCGGGACAGGGACTTATAGCAATCAGCCCCAGCATTTT. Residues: CASSPGTGTYSNQPQHF.

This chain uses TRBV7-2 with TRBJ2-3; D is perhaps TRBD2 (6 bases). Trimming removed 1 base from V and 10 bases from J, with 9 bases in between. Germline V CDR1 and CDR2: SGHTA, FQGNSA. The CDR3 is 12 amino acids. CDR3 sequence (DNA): TGTGCCAGCAGCTTAGAGGGGACTTCGCAGTATTTT. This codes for CASSLEGTSQYF.

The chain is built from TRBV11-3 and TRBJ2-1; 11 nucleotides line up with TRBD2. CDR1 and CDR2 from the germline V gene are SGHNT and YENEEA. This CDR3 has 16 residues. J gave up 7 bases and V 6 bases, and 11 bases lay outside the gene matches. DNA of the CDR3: TGTGCCAGCAGTTATGATCAGACTAGCGGGAAAAATGAGCAGTTCTTC. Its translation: CASSYDQTSGKNEQFF.

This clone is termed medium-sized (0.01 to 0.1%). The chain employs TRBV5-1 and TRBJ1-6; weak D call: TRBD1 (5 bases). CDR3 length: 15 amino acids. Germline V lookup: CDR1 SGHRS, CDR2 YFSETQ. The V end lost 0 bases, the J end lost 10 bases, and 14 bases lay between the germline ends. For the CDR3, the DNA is TGCGCCAGCAGCTTGGCCCCACAGGAAGGGTCACCCCTCCACTTT. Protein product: CASSLAPQEGSPLHF.

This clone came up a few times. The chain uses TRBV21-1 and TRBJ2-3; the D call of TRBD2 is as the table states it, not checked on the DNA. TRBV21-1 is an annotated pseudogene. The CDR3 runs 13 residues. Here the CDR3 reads CARDSGGPDTQYF. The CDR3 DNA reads TGTGCCAGAGATAGCGGGGGGCCAGATACGCAGTATTTT.

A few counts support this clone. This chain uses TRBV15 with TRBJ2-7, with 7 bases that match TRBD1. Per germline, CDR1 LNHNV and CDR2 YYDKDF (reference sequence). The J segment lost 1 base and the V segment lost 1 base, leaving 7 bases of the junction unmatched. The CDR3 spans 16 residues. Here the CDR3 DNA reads TGTGCCACCAGCAGAGTAGAGACAGGGAAATCCTACGAGCAGTACTTC. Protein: CATSRVETGKSYEQYF.